The 10 T cell receptor beta chains below come from one sample, sequenced in a study of blood T cell repertoires in COVID-19. Only in-frame clones appear in the TCRdb table, and some are missing; sequencing was by immunoSEQ multiplex PCR. Of 220,000 or so clones in the sample, around 87% were seen once. Sequenced material: PBMCs or T cells enriched from blood (not recorded which). All receptors derive from a young man who had been exposed to COVID-19.

In DNA, the CDR3 is TGCGCCAGCAGTGCGTGGGACAGGGGTCGCGAGACCCAGTACTTC. It yields the protein CASSAWDRGRETQYF. The chain has TRBV10-1 and TRBJ2-5, with 10 positions matching TRBD1. CDR3 length: 15 residues. The germline CDR1 and CDR2 sequences are WNHNN and SYGVQD (reference sequence). V shed 4 bases and J 5 bases; nucleotides not matched to a gene: 7.

This clone has more than one count but fewer than ten. The rearrangement links TRBV2 to TRBJ2-2, with 8 bases aligning to TRBD2. J gave up 5 bases and V 5 bases, and 4 bases lay outside the gene matches. Germline V CDR1 and CDR2: SNHLY, FYNNEI. The CDR3 length is 14 residues. The CDR3 sequence: CASSLLAATGELFF. The CDR3 DNA reads TGTGCCAGCAGTTTACTAGCGGCTACCGGGGAGCTGTTTTTT.

The chain combines TRBV13 with TRBJ1-3; D is perhaps TRBD1 (5 bases). The CDR3 contains 12 residues. V was shortened by 5 bases and J by 7 bases, with 9 bases between the two germline ends. Looked up from germline, CDR1 is PRHDT and CDR2 is FYEKMQ (reference sequence). In DNA, the CDR3 is TGTGCCAGCAGCCGGACAAGGAACACCATATATTTT. This translates into CASSRTRNTIYF.

V is TRBV4-2 and J is TRBJ2-5; D is undetermined. The CDR3 sequence is 20 residues long. Trimming pared 4 bases from V and 4 bases from J, leaving 31 bases between. The germline gives CDR1 LGHNA, CDR2 YNFKEQ. For the CDR3, the DNA is TGTGCCAGCAGCCCCATCGGTACCGGGTCAACATTTACGACCGGAGAGACCCAGTACTTC. It encodes CASSPIGTGSTFTTGETQYF.

The chain has TRBV6-5 and TRBJ1-3, with D tentatively TRBD1 (5 bases). Per the germline V gene, CDR1 is MNHEY and CDR2 is SVGAGI. The CDR3 runs 11 residues. Deletions cut 8 bases from V and 9 bases from J, with 11 bases between. CDR3 sequence reads: CASRGGFTIYF. CDR3 bases: TGTGCCAGCCGGGGGGGTTTCACCATATATTTT.

As DNA, the CDR3 is TGTGCCAGCAGCCAAGTCGGGGGACTAAGAATTAAAAACATTCAGTACTTC. It encodes CASSQVGGLRIKNIQYF. The chain carries TRBV14 and TRBJ2-4, with 7 bases matching TRBD2. After removal of 1 base from V and 4 bases from J, the junction contained 10 bases not matched to a gene. CDR1 is SGHDN and CDR2 is FVKESK in the germline V gene. CDR3 size: 17 residues. Variable domain in full (rest from reference TRBV14 and TRBJ2-4): EAGVTQFPSHSVIEKGQTVTLRCDPISGHDNLYWYRRVMGKEIKFLLHFVKESKQDESGMPNNRFLAERTGGTYSTLKVQPAELEDSGVYFCASSQVGGLRIKNIQYFGAGTRLSVL.

The V gene is TRBV9, the J gene TRBJ2-2; 7 bases fit TRBD2. The CDR3 contains 17 residues. V lost 4 bases and J lost 5; bases outside the gene matches: 14. In germline, CDR1 is SGDLS, CDR2 YYNGEE. CDR3 in DNA: TGTGCCAGCAGCTTAAGCCCCTGGGGGGGGAGGACCGGGGAGCTGTTTTTT. Translated: CASSLSPWGGRTGELFF.

The gene calls are TRBV7-6 and TRBJ2-7, with 8 bases aligning to TRBD2. This CDR3 spans 14 amino acids. Germline lookup yields CDR1 SGHVS and CDR2 FNYEAQ. With V trimmed by 5 bases and J by 2 bases, 5 bases remained unmatched. The DNA of the CDR3 is TGTGCCAGCAGCCCAAGCGGGGGACCCTACGAGCAGTACTTC. This sequence encodes CASSPSGGPYEQYF.

The rearrangement links TRBV6-2 or TRBV6-3 to TRBJ2-1; D not resolved. Trimming stripped 2 bases from V and 0 bases from J, with 8 bases between. From germline, CDR1 is MNHEY and CDR2 SVGEGT. The CDR3 covers 15 residues. DNA for the CDR3: TGTGCCAGCAGTTACGCGCGTAGCTCCTACAATGAGCAGTTCTTC. The encoded protein is CASSYARSSYNEQFF.

This sequence joins TRBV10-2 and TRBJ2-7; D is undetermined. CDR3 length: 14 residues. From germline, CDR1 is WSHSY and CDR2 SAAADI. Between the trimmed V and J ends, which lost 0 bases and 2 bases, there was a span of 8 bases. CDR3 protein: CASSESLLAYEQYF. As DNA, the CDR3 is TGCGCCAGCAGTGAGTCGCTCTTAGCCTACGAGCAGTACTTC.